The entry below describes one T cell receptor (beta chain). Its antigen is not identified. The data belong to a study of T cell responses to AZD1222 COVID-19 vaccine. General observations from the study: Reports indicate that nearly half of spike-specific TCRs are directed at unmutated variant regions. Baseline testing showed seropositivity in only 6 or 7 AZD1222 recipients. With two AZD1222 doses given, Spike-specific TCR breadth and depth both rose. The donor group comprised mostly white British people and more females; the analysis possibly underestimated clonal diversity.

Clones were sequenced by immunoSEQ multiplex PCR, and TCRdb holds only the in-frame ones, with some missing. The sample holds fewer than 110,000 clones, about 89% seen once. Trimming at V came to 5 bases and at J to 7 bases, leaving 3 bases not matched to a gene. The germline CDR1 and CDR2 sequences are MNHEY and SVGAGI. The CDR3 totals 14 residues. The gene calls are TRBV6-5 and TRBJ2-1, with 12 bases identical to TRBD2. The sample was peripheral blood, taken 28 days after the second AZD1222 dose. The receptor comes from an adult who received the AZD1222 COVID-19 vaccine. The CDR3 is CASSRGLAGNEQFF. The CDR3 DNA reads TGTGCCAGCAGTCGCGGACTAGCGGGGAATGAGCAGTTCTTC.